These 11 T cell receptor beta chains share one sample of origin, sequenced in a study of shared clonotypes between healthy human individuals. Naive CD8 isolation took CD45RO-negative cells positively selected for CCR7 and excluded terminally differentiated effector memory CD45RA+ cells. Sequencing was performed with immunoSEQ multiplex PCR; in TCRdb, only in-frame clones are kept and a portion is missing. The sample has about 2 million clones; just under 95% are singletons. Source material: naive CD8+ T cells sorted from blood. These receptors were collected from a man younger than 35 in good health.

A word on this clone: The sample holds other DNA sequences that translate to the same CDR3. The chain employs TRBV19 and TRBJ1-1; no reliable D call. The CDR3 loop spans 12 amino acids. Between the trimmed V and J ends, which lost 1 base and 8 bases, there was a span of 8 bases. CDR1 and CDR2 (germline): LNHDA, SQIVND (reference sequence). The CDR3 is CASSIGGGEAFF. As DNA, the CDR3 is TGTGCCAGTAGTATAGGTGGAGGCGAAGCTTTCTTT.

The genes are TRBV18 and TRBJ2-7; D perhaps matches TRBD2 (6 bases). Deletions cut 3 bases from V and 0 bases from J, with 12 bases between. The CDR3 covers 15 residues. CDR1 and CDR2 from the germline V gene are KGHSH and LQKENI. The CDR3: CASSPPGLNSYEQYF. DNA of the CDR3: TGTGCCAGCTCACCCCCGGGACTTAACTCCTACGAGCAGTACTTC.

V is TRBV7-9 and J is TRBJ2-7; 10 bases map to TRBD2. V was pared by 2 bases and J by 4 bases, with 5 bases of the junction left unmatched. Germline V lookup: CDR1 SEHNR, CDR2 FQNEAQ (reference sequence). The CDR3 extends over 15 amino acids. The CDR3 region is CASSLTGTSVYEQYF. The CDR3 DNA follows: TGTGCCAGCAGCTTAACCGGGACTAGCGTTTACGAGCAGTACTTC.

This clone was picked up one time. V gene TRBV5-1 combines with J gene TRBJ2-7; D gene unclear. The CDR3 has 13 residues. Trimming took 6 bases from V and 7 from J, leaving 17 bases between them. The V gene's germline CDR1 is SGHRS and CDR2 YFSETQ. CDR3 DNA sequence: TGCGCCAGCAAAGTACACCCCGAATGGGAGCAGTACTTC. This gives the protein CASKVHPEWEQYF.

This sequence joins TRBV10-3 and TRBJ2-1, with a tentative D call TRBD2 (5 bases). Trimming cost V 8 bases and J 5 bases, with 13 bases left between them. CDR1 and CDR2 (germline): ENHRY, SYGVKD. The CDR3 runs 13 residues. The CDR3 here is CAIQKDGDNEQFF. The CDR3 coding sequence is TGTGCCATCCAAAAAGACGGGGACAATGAGCAGTTCTTC.

The chain combines TRBV7-9 with TRBJ2-7, with 8 bases aligning to TRBD1. Germline values: CDR1 SEHNR, CDR2 FQNEAQ (reference sequence). The J segment lost 2 bases and the V segment lost 4 bases, leaving 7 bases of the junction unmatched. This CDR3 comprises 15 residues. The DNA for the CDR3 is TGTGCCAGCAGCTCGTCGGACAGGGTGGCCTACGAGCAGTACTTC. Its protein product is CASSSSDRVAYEQYF.

V usage is TRBV29-1 and J usage is TRBJ2-7; 10 bases match TRBD1. Germline V lookup: CDR1 SQVTM, CDR2 ANQGSEA. The CDR3 is made up of 12 amino acids. V lost 6 bases and J lost 6; bases outside the gene matches: 5. The DNA for the CDR3 is TGCAGCGTCGAGGGGACAGGGGTCGAGCAGTACTTC. Its translation is CSVEGTGVEQYF.

The V call is TRBV7-9, the J call TRBJ1-2, with 7 bases lining up with TRBD1. Germline trimming cut 5 bases from V and 4 bases from J; bases unmatched to any gene: 13. Germline CDR1 SEHNR, CDR2 FQNEAQ (reference sequence). The CDR3 sequence is 16 residues long. The CDR3 reads CASSPRGDERVYGYTF. The CDR3 DNA follows: TGTGCCAGCAGCCCCAGGGGGGACGAACGGGTCTATGGCTACACCTTC.

The rearrangement joins TRBV6-1 to TRBJ2-2; 7 positions agree with TRBD2. The trim removed 2 bases at V and 6 bases at J, leaving 6 bases unmatched. CDR1 MNHNS and CDR2 SASEGT come from the germline V gene. The CDR3 contains 15 residues. The CDR3 here is CASSEKGGGSGELFF. The CDR3 DNA reads TGTGCCAGCAGTGAAAAGGGCGGGGGATCCGGGGAGCTGTTTTTT.

The V gene is TRBV7-9, the J gene TRBJ2-2; D ambiguous. Germline V gives CDR1 SEHNR, CDR2 FQNEAQ (reference sequence). Trimming shortened V by 5 bases and J by 4 bases, and 11 bases separated the two germline ends. This CDR3 has 14 residues. Here the CDR3 reads CASSQIFLTGELFF. In DNA form, the CDR3 reads TGTGCCAGCAGCCAAATATTCCTCACCGGGGAGCTGTTTTTT.

On this clone: At the DNA level, this CDR3 is encoded by other sequences in the same sample as well. This chain joins TRBV6-1 and TRBJ1-2; D is unclear. CDR3 length equals 13 residues. V was trimmed by 2 bases and J by 5 bases, leaving 9 bases between them. Germline V gene sequence: CDR1 MNHNS, CDR2 SASEGT. DNA of the CDR3: TGTGCCAGCAGTGAACCAGGTGCGTATGGCTACACCTTC. This gives the protein CASSEPGAYGYTF.